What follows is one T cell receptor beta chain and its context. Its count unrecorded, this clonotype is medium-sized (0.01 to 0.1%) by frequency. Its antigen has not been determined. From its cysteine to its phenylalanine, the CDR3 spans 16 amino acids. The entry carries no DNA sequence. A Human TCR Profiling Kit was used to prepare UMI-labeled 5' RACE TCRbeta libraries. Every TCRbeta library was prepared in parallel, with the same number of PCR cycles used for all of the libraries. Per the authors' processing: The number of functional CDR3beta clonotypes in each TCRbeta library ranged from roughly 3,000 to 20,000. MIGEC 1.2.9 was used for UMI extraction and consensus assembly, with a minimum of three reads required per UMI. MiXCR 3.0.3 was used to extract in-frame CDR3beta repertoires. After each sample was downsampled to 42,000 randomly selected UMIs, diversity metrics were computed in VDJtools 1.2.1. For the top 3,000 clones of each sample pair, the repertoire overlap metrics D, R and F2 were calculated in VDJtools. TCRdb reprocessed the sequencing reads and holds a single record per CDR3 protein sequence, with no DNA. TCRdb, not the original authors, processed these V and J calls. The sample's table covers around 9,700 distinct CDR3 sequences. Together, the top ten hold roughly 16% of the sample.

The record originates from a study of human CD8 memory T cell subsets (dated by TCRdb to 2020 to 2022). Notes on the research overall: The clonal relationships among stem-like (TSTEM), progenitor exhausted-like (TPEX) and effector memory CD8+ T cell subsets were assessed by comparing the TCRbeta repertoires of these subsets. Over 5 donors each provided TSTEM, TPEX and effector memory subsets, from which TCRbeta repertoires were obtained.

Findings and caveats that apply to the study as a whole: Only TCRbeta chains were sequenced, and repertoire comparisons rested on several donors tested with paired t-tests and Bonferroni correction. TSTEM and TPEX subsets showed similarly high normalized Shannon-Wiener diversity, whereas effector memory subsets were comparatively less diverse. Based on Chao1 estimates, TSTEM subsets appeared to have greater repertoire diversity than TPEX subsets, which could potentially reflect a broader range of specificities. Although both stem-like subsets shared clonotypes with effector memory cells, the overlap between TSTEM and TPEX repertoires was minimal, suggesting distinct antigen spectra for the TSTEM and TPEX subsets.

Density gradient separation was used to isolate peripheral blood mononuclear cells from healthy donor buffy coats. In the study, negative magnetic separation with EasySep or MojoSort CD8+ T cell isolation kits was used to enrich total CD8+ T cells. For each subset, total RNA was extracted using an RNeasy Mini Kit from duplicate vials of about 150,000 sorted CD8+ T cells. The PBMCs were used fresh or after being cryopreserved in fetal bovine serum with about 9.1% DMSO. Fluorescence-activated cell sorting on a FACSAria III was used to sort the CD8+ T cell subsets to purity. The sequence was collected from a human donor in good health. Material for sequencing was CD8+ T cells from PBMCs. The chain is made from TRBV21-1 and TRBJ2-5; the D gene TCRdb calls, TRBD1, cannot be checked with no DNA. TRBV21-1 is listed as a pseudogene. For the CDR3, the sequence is CASSKGGQGGQETQYF.